This T cell receptor beta chain was profiled in a study of a mutant IDH1 vaccine in newly diagnosed glioma. At the level of the study: Eight vaccinations were given in weeks 1, 3, 5, 7, 11, 15, 19 and 23. Treated patients had a mean age of about 40 years and a sex split that was roughly 60% male and roughly 40% female. Patients got radiotherapy, temozolomide, or both beforehand, and most got both.

Assay used: immunoSEQ multiplex PCR; TCRdb lists only in-frame clones, some missing. In the table there are around 40,000 clones, around 84% of which are singletons. Notes on this clone: Its antigen is not known.

Time point in this sample: week 11, during vaccination. Every single dose of the vaccine, 300 ug of mutant IDH1 20-mer peptide, came with topical imiquimod. Germline CDR1 is DFQATT and CDR2 is SNEGSKA (reference sequence). Trimming took 5 bases from V and 6 from J, leaving 8 bases between them. There are 10 residues in the CDR3. The chain is built from TRBV20-1 and TRBJ2-7; D tentatively fits TRBD1 or TRBD2 (5 bases each). This clonotype originated in a man aged 40-55 years with glioma. The input for sequencing was PBMCs, taken from a glioma patient whose treatment included an IDH1 peptide vaccine. CDR3 bases: TGCAGTGCTTCCGGGACCGAGCAGTACTTC. Encoded protein: CSASGTEQYF.